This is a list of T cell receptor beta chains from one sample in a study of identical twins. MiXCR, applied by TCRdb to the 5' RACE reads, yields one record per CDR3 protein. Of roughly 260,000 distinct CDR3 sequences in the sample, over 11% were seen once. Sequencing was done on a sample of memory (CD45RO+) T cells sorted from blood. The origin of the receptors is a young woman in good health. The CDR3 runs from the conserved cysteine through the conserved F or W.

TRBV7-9 CASSSTGGKTEAFF
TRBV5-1 CASSFKWGQGEKLFF
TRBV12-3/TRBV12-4 CASSPFGTVNQPQHF
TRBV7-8 CASRRGLALRLSTGELFF
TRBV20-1 CSAGQGADTQYF
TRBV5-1 CASSSGTPNYGYTF
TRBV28 CASSLGGAIATKQYF
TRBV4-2 CASSQDSSNEQFF
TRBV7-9 CASSVRPANYGYTF
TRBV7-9 CASSQRDGQPQHF
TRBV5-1 CASSPNSPQTEAFF
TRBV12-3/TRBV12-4 CASSPPGQGSGNTIYF
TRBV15 CATSRDLGGIYTDTQYF
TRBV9 CASSVGGTSGAYNEQFF
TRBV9 CASSVATGRETQYF
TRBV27 CASSLQRGVETQYF
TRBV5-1 CASSFGGGNNEQFF
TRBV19 CASSRALSTGASSYEQYF
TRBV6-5 CASSYTGHEQFF
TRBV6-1 CASALRVNTEAFF